This T cell receptor (beta chain) was found in a study of control samples from healthy donors and cancer patients. Germline CDR1 SGHRS, CDR2 YFSETQ. This CDR3 has 17 residues. The germline V and J ends were trimmed by 4 bases and 1 base, with 20 bases remaining between them. The protocol was immunoSEQ multiplex PCR, while the TCRdb copy is restricted to in-frame clones and leaves out a portion. The sample includes fewer than 200,000 clones, around nine tenths of them seen just once. The sequence was collected from a man aged 25-40 years in good health. The rearrangement uses TRBV5-1 and TRBJ2-5; no reliable D call. The sample comprised blood. The CDR3 DNA reads as TGCGCCAGCAGCCCGGGCCAACAAGCACTACGCCAAGAGACCCAGTACTTC. This gives the protein CASSPGQQALRQETQYF.